The 13 T cell receptor beta chains listed next were all sequenced from one sample in a study of cytomegalovirus exposure and HLA in healthy donors. This PCR relied on a set of 60 Vbeta primers and 13 Jbeta primers. Method: immunoSEQ multiplex PCR; TCRdb's copy keeps in-frame clones and lacks some. Of approximately 130,000 clones in the sample, roughly 80% were seen once. The sample comprised PBMCs. The receptors come from a man aged 40-49 years in good health and CMV-seronegative.

V and J are TRBV27 and TRBJ1-1; D not resolved. Trimming pared 3 bases from V and 3 bases from J, leaving 14 bases between. The CDR3 totals 15 residues. CDR1 and CDR2 (germline): MNHEY, SMNVEV (reference sequence). CDR3 DNA: TGTGCCAGCAGTTTTCGACTCTCGAGGGACACTGAAGCTTTCTTT. This sequence encodes CASSFRLSRDTEAFF.

This chain links TRBV29-1 with TRBJ1-2; TRBD1 matches 8 bases. With V trimmed by 6 bases and J by 4 bases, 7 bases remained unmatched. The CDR3 sequence is 13 residues long. The germline gives CDR1 SQVTM, CDR2 ANQGSEA. Here the CDR3 DNA reads TGCAGCGTGGGGACAGGAGGGGTCTATGGCTACACCTTC. Translating it yields CSVGTGGVYGYTF.

V usage is TRBV6-5 and J usage is TRBJ1-1; 11 bases fit TRBD1. V shed 8 bases and J 8 bases; nucleotides not matched to a gene: 10. Germline values: CDR1 MNHEY, CDR2 SVGAGI. This CDR3 is 14 amino acids long. CDR3: CASGGGQGVIEAFF. CDR3 in DNA: TGTGCCAGCGGGGGGGGACAGGGGGTGATAGAAGCTTTCTTT.

This clone appeared a few times. The chain couples TRBV9 to TRBJ2-3, with 11 bases identical to TRBD2. CDR1 and CDR2 from the germline V gene are SGDLS and YYNGEE. V shed 4 bases and J 3 bases; nucleotides not matched to a gene: 7. There are 16 residues in the CDR3. CDR3 in amino acids: CASSPRLAGTTDTQYF. The CDR3 DNA follows: TGTGCCAGCAGCCCCCGACTAGCGGGGACTACAGATACGCAGTATTTT.

This clone was seen only a few times. This chain joins TRBV5-1 and TRBJ2-5; TRBD1 agrees at 10 bases. The CDR3 loop spans 15 amino acids. V lost 4 bases and J lost 7; bases outside the gene matches: 10. Germline V gene data show CDR1 as SGHRS and CDR2 as YFSETQ. The CDR3 DNA reads as TGCGCCAGCAGCGGGGGTCCGGGACAGGGGACGACCCAGTACTTC. It yields the protein CASSGGPGQGTTQYF.

This sequence joins TRBV28 and TRBJ1-4; D unclear. The CDR3 spans 14 residues. The germline V gene has CDR1 MDHEN and CDR2 SYDVKM. Between the trimmed V and J ends, which lost 3 bases and 5 bases, there was a span of 10 bases. CDR3 sequence (DNA): TGTGCCAGCAGTTTGCACGGTCCGAATGAAAAACTGTTTTTT. Translating it yields CASSLHGPNEKLFF.

V usage is TRBV18 and J usage is TRBJ2-1; D uncertain. This CDR3 is built from 15 residues. Germline loops: CDR1 KGHSH, CDR2 LQKENI. V gave up 1 base and J gave up 0 bases, with 7 bases separating them. CDR3 sequence (DNA): TGTGCCAGCTCACCACGCTCGAGCTCCTACAATGAGCAGTTCTTC. Protein sequence: CASSPRSSSYNEQFF.

This clone has a single count. The chain joins TRBV18 to TRBJ1-4, with TRBD1 matching 11 bases. Germline assignment: CDR1 KGHSH and CDR2 LQKENI. The junction had 13 bases not matched to a gene; V was cut back by 5 bases and J by 8 bases. This CDR3 spans 17 amino acids. The CDR3 DNA reads as TGTGCCAGCTCAGAACGGACAGGGGGCCGCAGAGTGGAAAAACTGTTTTTT. Its protein product is CASSERTGGRRVEKLFF.

Comment on this clone: The same CDR3 can be traced to other DNA sequences in this sample. This chain connects TRBV27 to TRBJ2-5; perhaps TRBD2 as D (6 bases). Germline-derived CDR1 and CDR2 are MNHEY and SMNVEV (reference sequence). The ends were cut back, 6 bases at V and 0 bases at J, with 11 bases in the middle. The length of the CDR3 is 14 residues. The CDR3 DNA reads as TGTGCCAGCAGCCTTGGGGGGTACCAAGAGACCCAGTACTTC. As protein: CASSLGGYQETQYF.

The chain is built from TRBV30 and TRBJ1-5; D gene uncertain. This CDR3 is built from 12 residues. Germline V lookup: CDR1 GTSNPN, CDR2 SVGIG (reference sequence). V lost 0 bases and J lost 9, with 9 bases in between. CDR3 nucleotides: TGTGCCTGGAGTGTACGAGTCGGGCCCCAGCATTTT. Translated, it gives CAWSVRVGPQHF.

CDR3 DNA: TGTGCCAGCAGCGTAAACCCGGGAGTGGACTACGAGCAGTACTTC. It codes for CASSVNPGVDYEQYF. The gene calls are TRBV9 and TRBJ2-7, with a tentative D call TRBD2 (6 bases). Germline V lookup: CDR1 SGDLS, CDR2 YYNGEE. The CDR3 is made up of 15 amino acids. The V gene lost 1 base and the J gene lost 3 bases, with 14 bases spanning the gap.

This chain links TRBV12-5 with TRBJ2-1, with 13 nucleotides matching TRBD2. CDR1 and CDR2 (germline): LGHNT, FRNRAP. V was pared by 1 base and J by 2 bases, with 5 bases of the junction left unmatched. The CDR3 is 18 residues long. Written as DNA, the CDR3 is TGTGCTAGTGGTTTGGGACCGGGACTAGCGGGGACCTACAATGAGCAGTTCTTC. Protein product: CASGLGPGLAGTYNEQFF.

The J gene is TRBJ2-7, the V gene TRBV28, with D possibly TRBD2 on 6 matching bases. The V end was cut by 8 bases, the J end by 0 bases, with 14 bases between. Germline V gene data show CDR1 as MDHEN and CDR2 as SYDVKM. The CDR3 consists of 14 residues. The CDR3 DNA is TGTGCCAGCCGGGAGCTCGCACCCTCCTACGAGCAGTACTTC. As protein: CASRELAPSYEQYF.